This is a list of T cell receptor beta chains from one sample in a study of T cells in Graves' hyperthyroidism and ophthalmopathy. TCRdb re-called the multiplex PCR reads through MiXCR, storing one row per CDR3 protein. This sample yields about 680,000 distinct CDR3 sequences, of which around 40% are seen a single time; roughly 30% belongs to the top ten. Sequencing was performed on blood. The receptors originated from a woman between 40 and 50 years old with Graves' hyperthyroidism. Each CDR3 is given with its conserved first and last residue. Each record gives: D gene, V gene, J gene, CDR3 length, clone size, CDR3 protein, CDR3 DNA. D genes are given only for firm matches. Clone size is shown for a subset of rows, as once, few, many or a class of expanded clone.

d_gene: NA
v_gene: TRBV6-5
j_gene: TRBJ1-5
len: 16
abundance: many
CDR3aa: CASRLLRTGSNQPQHF
CDR3nt: TGTGCCAGCAGACTCCTTAGGACTGGGTCCAATCAGCCCCAGCATTTT

d_gene: NA
v_gene: TRBV6-2/TRBV6-3
j_gene: TRBJ2-7
len: 14
abundance: few
CDR3aa: CASKVEDRPYEQYF
CDR3nt: TGTGCCAGCAAGGTCGAGGACAGACCCTACGAGCAGTACTTC

d_gene: TRBD1
v_gene: TRBV7-2
j_gene: TRBJ2-5
len: 17
abundance: once
CDR3aa: CASSPQTGYRISRTQYF
CDR3nt: TGTGCCAGCAGCCCGCAGACAGGGTACAGGATCTCGAGGACCCAGTACTTC

d_gene: TRBD1
v_gene: TRBV10-2
j_gene: TRBJ2-7
len: 14
abundance: few
CDR3aa: CASSEPGQTYEQYF
CDR3nt: TGCGCCAGCAGTGAACCGGGACAGACCTACGAGCAGTACTTC

d_gene: NA
v_gene: TRBV7-2
j_gene: TRBJ1-2
len: 14
abundance: many
CDR3aa: CASSLTDINYGYTF
CDR3nt: TGTGCCAGCAGCTTAACAGATATTAACTATGGCTACACCTTC

d_gene: NA
v_gene: TRBV20-1
j_gene: TRBJ1-5
len: 14
abundance: few
CDR3aa: CSSSPQSPEQPQHF
CDR3nt: TGCAGTTCCTCCCCACAATCCCCGGAGCAGCCCCAGCATTTT

d_gene: NA
v_gene: TRBV2
j_gene: TRBJ1-5
len: 14
abundance: many
CDR3aa: CASSEVMSNQPQHF
CDR3nt: TGTGCCAGCAGTGAAGTGATGAGCAATCAGCCCCAGCATTTT

d_gene: NA
v_gene: TRBV6-6
j_gene: TRBJ2-7
len: 15
abundance: NA
CDR3aa: CASNGGLASPYEQYF
CDR3nt: TGTGCCAGCAACGGGGGCCTAGCCTCCCCCTACGAGCAGTACTTC

d_gene: NA
v_gene: TRBV20-1
j_gene: TRBJ1-1
len: 14
abundance: few
CDR3aa: CSARVADANTEAFF
CDR3nt: TGCAGTGCTAGAGTGGCAGATGCGAACACTGAAGCTTTCTTT

d_gene: NA
v_gene: TRBV12-3/TRBV12-4
j_gene: TRBJ1-5
len: 15
abundance: many
CDR3aa: CASRTGQFGNQPQHF
CDR3nt: TGTGCCAGCAGGACCGGACAGTTTGGGAACCAGCCCCAGCATTTT

d_gene: NA
v_gene: TRBV7-2
j_gene: TRBJ1-5
len: 15
abundance: NA
CDR3aa: CASSLGWVSNQPQHF
CDR3nt: TGTGCCAGCAGCTTAGGTTGGGTTAGCAATCAGCCCCAGCATTTT

d_gene: NA
v_gene: TRBV7-9
j_gene: TRBJ1-1
len: 14
abundance: many
CDR3aa: CASSLAGGITEAFF
CDR3nt: TGTGCCAGCAGCTTGGCCGGGGGTATCACTGAAGCTTTCTTT

d_gene: NA
v_gene: TRBV10-1
j_gene: TRBJ2-7
len: 15
abundance: NA
CDR3aa: CASSESGLGTYEQYF
CDR3nt: TGCGCCAGCAGTGAGTCCGGCTTGGGCACCTACGAGCAGTACTTC

d_gene: TRBD1
v_gene: TRBV29-1
j_gene: TRBJ2-7
len: 14
abundance: many
CDR3aa: CSARQGPARSEQYF
CDR3nt: TGCAGCGCCAGACAGGGCCCTGCTAGGTCCGAGCAGTACTTC

d_gene: NA
v_gene: TRBV6-5
j_gene: TRBJ2-7
len: 15
abundance: NA
CDR3aa: CASSYTGTDAYEQYF
CDR3nt: TGTGCCAGCAGTTACACGGGGACGGACGCCTACGAGCAGTACTTC

d_gene: NA
v_gene: TRBV19
j_gene: TRBJ1-1
len: 13
abundance: NA
CDR3aa: CASSIGASTEAFF
CDR3nt: TGTGCCAGTAGTATCGGTGCTAGCACTGAAGCTTTCTTT

d_gene: NA
v_gene: TRBV11-2
j_gene: TRBJ2-7
len: 14
abundance: NA
CDR3aa: CASTVTGLSYEQYF
CDR3nt: TGTGCCAGCACCGTTACAGGGTTGTCCTACGAGCAGTACTTC

d_gene: NA
v_gene: TRBV2
j_gene: TRBJ1-4
len: 14
abundance: few
CDR3aa: CASSQTGSREKLFF
CDR3nt: TGTGCCAGCAGCCAAACCGGGAGCCGGGAAAAACTGTTTTTT

d_gene: TRBD2
v_gene: TRBV4-1
j_gene: TRBJ2-5
len: 17
abundance: NA
CDR3aa: CASSQPTSGGAQETQYF
CDR3nt: TGCGCCAGCAGCCAGCCGACTAGCGGGGGAGCCCAAGAGACCCAGTACTTC

d_gene: NA
v_gene: TRBV10-3
j_gene: TRBJ1-1
len: 14
abundance: few
CDR3aa: CAIRGQTKDTEAFF
CDR3nt: TGTGCCATCAGAGGACAAACGAAGGACACTGAAGCTTTCTTT

d_gene: TRBD1
v_gene: TRBV15
j_gene: TRBJ2-2
len: 14
abundance: NA
CDR3aa: CATSRGQGSGELVF
CDR3nt: TGTGCCACCAGCAGGGGACAGGGCAGCGGGGAGCTGGTTTTT

d_gene: NA
v_gene: TRBV7-2
j_gene: TRBJ1-2
len: 13
abundance: many
CDR3aa: CASSVRTLYGYTF
CDR3nt: TGTGCCAGCAGCGTCCGGACCCTCTATGGCTACACCTTC

d_gene: TRBD1
v_gene: TRBV6-1
j_gene: TRBJ1-2
len: 14
abundance: NA
CDR3aa: CASTWDSRGDGYTF
CDR3nt: TGTGCCAGCACCTGGGACAGCCGGGGGGATGGCTACACCTTC

d_gene: NA
v_gene: TRBV7-9
j_gene: TRBJ2-7
len: 15
abundance: few
CDR3aa: CASSQEPGVSREQYF
CDR3nt: TGCGCCAGCAGCCAAGAACCGGGAGTGAGTCGCGAGCAGTACTTC

d_gene: TRBD2
v_gene: TRBV24-1
j_gene: TRBJ2-5
len: 15
abundance: NA
CDR3aa: CATSDSSGTWKTQYF
CDR3nt: TGTGCCACCAGTGATTCCAGCGGGACCTGGAAGACCCAGTACTTC

d_gene: NA
v_gene: TRBV12-3/TRBV12-4
j_gene: TRBJ2-7
len: 14
abundance: NA
CDR3aa: CASTRQDYSYEQYF
CDR3nt: TGTGCCAGCACCAGACAGGACTACTCCTACGAGCAGTACTTC

d_gene: NA
v_gene: TRBV20-1
j_gene: TRBJ1-1
len: 19
abundance: few
CDR3aa: CSARDPARAELRWDTEAFF
CDR3nt: TGCAGTGCTAGAGATCCCGCCAGGGCAGAACTGCGCTGGGACACTGAAGCTTTCTTT

d_gene: NA
v_gene: TRBV24-1
j_gene: TRBJ1-5
len: 19
abundance: few
CDR3aa: CATSEKTRSYGFSNQPQHF
CDR3nt: TGTGCCACCAGTGAGAAGACGAGGAGTTACGGATTTAGCAATCAGCCCCAGCATTTT

d_gene: TRBD1
v_gene: TRBV2
j_gene: TRBJ1-2
len: 14
abundance: many
CDR3aa: CASSETGTDYGYTF
CDR3nt: TGTGCCAGCAGTGAGACCGGGACAGACTATGGCTACACCTTC